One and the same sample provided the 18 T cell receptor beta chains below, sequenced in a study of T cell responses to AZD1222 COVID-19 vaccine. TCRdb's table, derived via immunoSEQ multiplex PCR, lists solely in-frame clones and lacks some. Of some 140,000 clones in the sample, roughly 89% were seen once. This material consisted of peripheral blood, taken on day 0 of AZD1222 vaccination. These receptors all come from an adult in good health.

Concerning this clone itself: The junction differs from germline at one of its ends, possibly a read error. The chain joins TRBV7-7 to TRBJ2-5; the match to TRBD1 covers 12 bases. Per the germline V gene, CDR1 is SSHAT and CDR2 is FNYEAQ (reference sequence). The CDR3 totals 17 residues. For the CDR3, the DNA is TGTGCTAGCAGCTCCGAGACCGGGACAGGGGGCCTGGAGACCCAGTACTTC. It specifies CASSSETGTGGLETQYF.

The CDR3 DNA reads as TGCGCCAGCAGCCAAGACGGAGTAGGGCTAGCGGTCTCCTACAATGAGCAGTTCTTC. Translated: CASSQDGVGLAVSYNEQFF. This chain joins TRBV4-3 and TRBJ2-1; TRBD2 agrees at 7 bases. CDR1 and CDR2 (germline): LGHNA, YSLEER. Losses at the gene ends were 0 bases for V and 0 bases for J; bases not matched to a gene: 11. This CDR3 has 19 amino acids.

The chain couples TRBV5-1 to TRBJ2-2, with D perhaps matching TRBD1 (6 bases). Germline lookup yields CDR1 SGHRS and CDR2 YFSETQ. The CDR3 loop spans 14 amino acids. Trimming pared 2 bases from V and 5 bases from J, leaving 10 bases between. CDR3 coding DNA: TGCGCCAGCAGCTTACGGCAGGGGACCGGGGAGCTGTTTTTT. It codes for CASSLRQGTGELFF.

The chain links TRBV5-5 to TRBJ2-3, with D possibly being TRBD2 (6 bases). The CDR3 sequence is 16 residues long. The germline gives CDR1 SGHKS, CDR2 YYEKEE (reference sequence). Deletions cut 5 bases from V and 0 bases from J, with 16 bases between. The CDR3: CASRRSGAASTDTQYF. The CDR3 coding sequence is TGTGCCAGCAGACGTAGCGGTGCCGCTAGCACAGATACGCAGTATTTT. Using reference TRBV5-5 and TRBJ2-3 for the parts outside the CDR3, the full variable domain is DAGVTQSPTHLIKTRGQQVTLRCSPISGHKSVSWYQQVLGQGPQFIFQYYEKEERGRGNFPDRFSARQFPNYSSELNVNALLLGDSALYLCASRRSGAASTDTQYFGPGTRLTVL.

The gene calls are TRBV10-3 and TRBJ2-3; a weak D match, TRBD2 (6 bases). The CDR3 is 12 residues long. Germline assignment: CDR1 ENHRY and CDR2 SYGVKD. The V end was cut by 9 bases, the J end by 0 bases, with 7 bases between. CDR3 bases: TGTGCCATAGGGACTAGCACAGATACGCAGTATTTT. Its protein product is CAIGTSTDTQYF.

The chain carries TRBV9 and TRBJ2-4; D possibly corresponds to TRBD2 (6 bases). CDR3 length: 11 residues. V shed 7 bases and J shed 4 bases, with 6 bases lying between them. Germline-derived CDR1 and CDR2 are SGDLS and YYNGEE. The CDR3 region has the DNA TGTGCCAGCGGGGGGAAAAACATTCAGTACTTC. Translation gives CASGGKNIQYF.

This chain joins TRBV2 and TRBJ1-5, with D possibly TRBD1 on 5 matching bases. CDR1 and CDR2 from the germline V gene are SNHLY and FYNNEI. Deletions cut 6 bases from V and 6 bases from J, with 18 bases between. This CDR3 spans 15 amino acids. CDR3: CASSAGTLWGQPQHF. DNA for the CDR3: TGTGCCAGCAGCGCTGGGACCCTATGGGGTCAGCCCCAGCATTTT.

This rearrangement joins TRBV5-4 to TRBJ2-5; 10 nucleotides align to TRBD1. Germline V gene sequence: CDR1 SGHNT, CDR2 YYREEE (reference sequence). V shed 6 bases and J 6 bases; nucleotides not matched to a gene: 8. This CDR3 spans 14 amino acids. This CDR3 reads CASTNWGQGQTQYF. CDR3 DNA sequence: TGTGCCAGCACCAACTGGGGACAGGGGCAGACCCAGTACTTC.

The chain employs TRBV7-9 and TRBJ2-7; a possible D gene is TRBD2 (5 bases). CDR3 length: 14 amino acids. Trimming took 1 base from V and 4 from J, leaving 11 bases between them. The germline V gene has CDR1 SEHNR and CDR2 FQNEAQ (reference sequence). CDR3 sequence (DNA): TGTGCCAGCAGCTTAGTTGGGAGAACTTACGAGCAGTACTTC. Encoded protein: CASSLVGRTYEQYF.

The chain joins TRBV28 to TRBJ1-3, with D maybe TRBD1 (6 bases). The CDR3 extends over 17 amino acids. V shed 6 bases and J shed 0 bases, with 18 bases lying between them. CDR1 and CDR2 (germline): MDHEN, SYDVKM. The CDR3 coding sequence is TGTGCCAGCAGCCATTTCAGGGGAGGGATCTCTGGAAACACCATATATTTT. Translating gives CASSHFRGGISGNTIYF.

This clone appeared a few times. The CDR3: CATTIGTSRGNTIYF. The CDR3 coding sequence is TGTGCCACCACAATCGGGACATCGAGAGGAAACACCATATATTTT. V is TRBV6-6 and J is TRBJ1-3; the D gene is possibly TRBD1 (6 bases). The V gene's germline CDR1 is MNHNY and CDR2 SVGAGI (reference sequence). The CDR3 sequence is 15 residues long. Trimming took off 10 bases at V and 4 bases at J, with 20 bases between the two ends.

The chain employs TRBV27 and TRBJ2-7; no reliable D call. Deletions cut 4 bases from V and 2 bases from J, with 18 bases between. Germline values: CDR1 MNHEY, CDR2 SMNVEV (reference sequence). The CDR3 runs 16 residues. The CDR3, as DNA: TGTGCCAGCAGTTACTGGGGATCGACAAGAGCCTACGAGCAGTACTTC. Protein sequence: CASSYWGSTRAYEQYF.

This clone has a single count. This chain's CDR3 is CASSLGTSGRTYEQYF. The CDR3 DNA reads TGTGCCAGCAGCCTAGGGACTAGCGGGAGGACCTACGAGCAGTACTTC. The chain is built from TRBV7-8 and TRBJ2-7, with 15 bases identical to TRBD2. Germline V lookup: CDR1 SGHVS, CDR2 FQNEAQ. Germline trimming cut 5 bases from V and 2 bases from J; bases unmatched to any gene: 4. This CDR3 contains 16 residues.

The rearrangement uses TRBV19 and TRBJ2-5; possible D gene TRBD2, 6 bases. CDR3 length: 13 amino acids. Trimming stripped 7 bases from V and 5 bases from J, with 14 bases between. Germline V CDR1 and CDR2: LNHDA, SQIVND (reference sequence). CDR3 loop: CASKRGSGETQYF. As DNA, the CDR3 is TGTGCCAGTAAACGGGGGAGTGGGGAGACCCAGTACTTC.

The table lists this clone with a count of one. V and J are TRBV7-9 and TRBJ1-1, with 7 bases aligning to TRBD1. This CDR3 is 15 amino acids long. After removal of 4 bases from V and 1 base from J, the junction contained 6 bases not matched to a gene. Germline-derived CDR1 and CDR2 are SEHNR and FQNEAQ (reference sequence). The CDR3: CASSSITGENTEAFF. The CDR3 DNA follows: TGTGCCAGCAGCTCGATCACAGGGGAGAACACTGAAGCTTTCTTT.

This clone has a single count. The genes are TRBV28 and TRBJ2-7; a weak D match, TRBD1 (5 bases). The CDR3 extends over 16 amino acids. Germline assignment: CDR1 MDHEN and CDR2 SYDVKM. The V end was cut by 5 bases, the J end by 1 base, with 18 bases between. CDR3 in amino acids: CASSPADTSLSYEQYF. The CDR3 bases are TGTGCCAGCAGTCCTGCGGACACCTCGCTTTCCTACGAGCAGTACTTC.

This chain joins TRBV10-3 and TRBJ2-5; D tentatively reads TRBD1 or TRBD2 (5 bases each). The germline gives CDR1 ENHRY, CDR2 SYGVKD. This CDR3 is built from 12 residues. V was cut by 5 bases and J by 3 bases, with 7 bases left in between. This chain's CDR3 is CAISQGEETQYF. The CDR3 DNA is TGTGCCATCAGTCAGGGAGAAGAGACCCAGTACTTC.

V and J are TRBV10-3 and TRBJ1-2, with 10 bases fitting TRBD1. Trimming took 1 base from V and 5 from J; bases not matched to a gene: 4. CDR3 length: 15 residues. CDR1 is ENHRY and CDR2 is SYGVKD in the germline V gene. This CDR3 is CAISEFDRGRYGYTF. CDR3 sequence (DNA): TGTGCCATCAGTGAGTTTGACAGGGGGCGATATGGCTACACCTTC.